This T cell receptor beta chain emerged from a study of control samples from healthy donors and cancer patients. Trimming removed 6 bases from V and 0 bases from J; junction bases left unmatched: 6. Germline CDR1 and CDR2: LNHDA and SQIVND (reference sequence). This CDR3 is built from 16 residues. Using immunoSEQ multiplex PCR, the repertoire was profiled, and TCRdb retains in-frame clones only, with some absent. The table has about 98,000 clones, roughly four fifths seen once. This TCR came from a man aged 55 to 70 in good health. The chain recombines TRBV19 with TRBJ2-1, with 9 bases identical to TRBD2. The specimen was blood. The CDR3 nucleotides are TGTGCCAGTAGGCGGGGGGGTCTCAGCTCCTACAATGAGCAGTTCTTC. This translates into CASRRGGLSSYNEQFF. Full variable domain (remainder filled in from reference TRBV19 and TRBJ2-1): DGGITQSPKYLFRKEGQNVTLSCEQNLNHDAMYWYRQDPGQGLRLIYYSQIVNDFQKGDIAEGYSVSREKKESFPLTVTSAQKNPTAFYLCASRRGGLSSYNEQFFGPGTRLTVL.